This is a list of T cell receptor beta chains from one sample in a study of Ad26.COV2.S vaccination and SARS-CoV-2 variants. Clones were sequenced by immunoSEQ multiplex PCR, and TCRdb holds only the in-frame ones, with some missing. Of fewer than 100,000 clones in the sample, more than 70% were seen once. The specimen comprised peripheral blood, sampled after recovery from COVID-19. The source is a human donor who had recovered from COVID-19. The CDR3 runs from the conserved cysteine through the conserved F or W. D genes are given only for firm matches. Size is stated for part of the rows, as once, few or many counts, or as a class when the clone is expanded.

j_gene: TRBJ2-7; v_gene: TRBV28; abundance: NA; d_gene: TRBD2; CDR3nt: TGTGCCAGCAGTTCCCTAGCGGGAGATGAGCAGTACTTC; CDR3aa: CASSSLAGDEQYF
j_gene: TRBJ2-2; v_gene: TRBV6-5; abundance: NA; d_gene: NA; CDR3nt: TGTGCCAGCAGTTCTCGACTAGACGTAAGCGGGGAGCTGTTTTTT; CDR3aa: CASSSRLDVSGELFF
j_gene: TRBJ2-7; v_gene: TRBV5-6; abundance: NA; d_gene: NA; CDR3nt: TGTGCCAGCAGCTTGGTTGGGGGCGAGCAGTACTTC; CDR3aa: CASSLVGGEQYF
j_gene: TRBJ2-1; v_gene: TRBV12-3/TRBV12-4; abundance: NA; d_gene: NA; CDR3nt: TGTGCCAGCAGTCCCCAGGGGAATGAGCAGTTCTTC; CDR3aa: CASSPQGNEQFF
j_gene: TRBJ1-1; v_gene: TRBV5-1; abundance: NA; d_gene: NA; CDR3nt: TGCGCCAGCAGCTTGGCCGGGGAAGTAGGCACTGAAGCTTTCTTT; CDR3aa: CASSLAGEVGTEAFF
j_gene: TRBJ2-5; v_gene: TRBV27; abundance: NA; d_gene: TRBD2; CDR3nt: TGTGCCAGCAGCCGGGACTCGGGGGGGGAGACCCAGTACTTC; CDR3aa: CASSRDSGGETQYF
j_gene: TRBJ1-5; v_gene: TRBV4-2; abundance: NA; d_gene: NA; CDR3nt: TGTGCCAGCAGGAAGACGGAACAGGAAAATCAGCCCCAGCATTTT; CDR3aa: CASRKTEQENQPQHF
j_gene: TRBJ2-1; v_gene: TRBV29-1; abundance: NA; d_gene: TRBD1; CDR3nt: TGCAGCGTTGAAGATCTGATTAAAAGGGACAGAGAAAACTACAATGAGCAGTTCTTC; CDR3aa: CSVEDLIKRDRENYNEQFF
j_gene: TRBJ2-1; v_gene: TRBV4-1; abundance: NA; d_gene: NA; CDR3nt: TGCGCCAGCAGCCAAGATGTAGGGGTTTTCTTC; CDR3aa: CASSQDVGVFF
j_gene: TRBJ2-1; v_gene: TRBV5-1; abundance: few; d_gene: NA; CDR3nt: TGCGCCAGCAGCTTGGAGGGGGGTACTTACAATGAGCAGTTCTTC; CDR3aa: CASSLEGGTYNEQFF
j_gene: TRBJ1-6; v_gene: TRBV4-3; abundance: few; d_gene: TRBD1; CDR3nt: TGCGCCAGCAGCCAAGACACAGGGGATTCACCCCTCCACTTT; CDR3aa: CASSQDTGDSPLHF